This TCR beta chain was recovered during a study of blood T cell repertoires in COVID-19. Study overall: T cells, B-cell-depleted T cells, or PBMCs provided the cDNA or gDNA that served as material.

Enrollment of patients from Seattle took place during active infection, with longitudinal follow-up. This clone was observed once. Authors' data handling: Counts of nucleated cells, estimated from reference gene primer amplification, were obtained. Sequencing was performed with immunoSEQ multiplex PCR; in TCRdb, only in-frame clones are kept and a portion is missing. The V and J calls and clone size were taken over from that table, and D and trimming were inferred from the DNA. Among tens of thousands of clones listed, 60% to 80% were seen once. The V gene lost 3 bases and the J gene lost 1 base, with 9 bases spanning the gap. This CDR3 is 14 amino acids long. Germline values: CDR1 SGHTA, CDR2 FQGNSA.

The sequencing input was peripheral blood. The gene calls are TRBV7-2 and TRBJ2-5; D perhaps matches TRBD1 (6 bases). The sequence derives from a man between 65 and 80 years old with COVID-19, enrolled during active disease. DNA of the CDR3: TGTGCCAGCAGCTTCAGGGGCCGCCAAGAGACCCAGTACTTC. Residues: CASSFRGRQETQYF.